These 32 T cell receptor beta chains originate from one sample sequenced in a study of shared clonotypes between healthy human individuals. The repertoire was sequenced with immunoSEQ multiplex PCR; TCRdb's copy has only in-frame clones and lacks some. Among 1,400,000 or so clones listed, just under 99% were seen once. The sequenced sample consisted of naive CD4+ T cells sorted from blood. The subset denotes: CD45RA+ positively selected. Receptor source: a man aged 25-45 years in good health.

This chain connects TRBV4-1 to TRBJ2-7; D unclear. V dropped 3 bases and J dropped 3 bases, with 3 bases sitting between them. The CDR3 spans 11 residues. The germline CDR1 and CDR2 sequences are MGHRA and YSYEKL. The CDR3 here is CASSHNYEQYF. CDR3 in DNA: TGCGCCAGCAGCCACAACTACGAGCAGTACTTC.

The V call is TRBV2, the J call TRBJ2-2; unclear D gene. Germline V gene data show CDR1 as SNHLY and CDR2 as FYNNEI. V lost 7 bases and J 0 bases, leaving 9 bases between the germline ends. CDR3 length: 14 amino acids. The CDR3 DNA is TGTGCCAGCAAAGAAAACGCGAACACCGGGGAGCTGTTTTTT. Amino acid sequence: CASKENANTGELFF.

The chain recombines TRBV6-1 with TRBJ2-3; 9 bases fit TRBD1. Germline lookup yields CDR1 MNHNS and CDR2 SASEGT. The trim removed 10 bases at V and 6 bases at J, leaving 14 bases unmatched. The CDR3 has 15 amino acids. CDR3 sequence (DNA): TGTGCCACCCCCCATAGGACAGGGGCATCGGATACGCAGTATTTT. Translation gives CATPHRTGASDTQYF.

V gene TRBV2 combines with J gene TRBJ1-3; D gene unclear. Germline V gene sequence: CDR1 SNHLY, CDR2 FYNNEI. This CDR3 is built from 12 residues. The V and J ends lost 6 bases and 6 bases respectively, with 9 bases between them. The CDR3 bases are TGTGCCAGCAGGTTCCCCCAAAACACCATATATTTT. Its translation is CASRFPQNTIYF.

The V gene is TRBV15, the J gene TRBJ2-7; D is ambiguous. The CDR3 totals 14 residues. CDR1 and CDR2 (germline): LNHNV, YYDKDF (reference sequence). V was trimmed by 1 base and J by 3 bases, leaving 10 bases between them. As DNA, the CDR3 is TGTGCCACCAGCAGAGTAAGGAGTGACTACGAGCAGTACTTC. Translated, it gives CATSRVRSDYEQYF.

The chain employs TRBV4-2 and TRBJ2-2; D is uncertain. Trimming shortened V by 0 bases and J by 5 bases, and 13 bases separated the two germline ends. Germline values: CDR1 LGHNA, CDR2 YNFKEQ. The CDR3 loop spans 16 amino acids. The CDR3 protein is CASSQDMGLGTGELFF. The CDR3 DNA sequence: TGTGCCAGCAGCCAAGACATGGGATTGGGGACCGGGGAGCTGTTTTTT.

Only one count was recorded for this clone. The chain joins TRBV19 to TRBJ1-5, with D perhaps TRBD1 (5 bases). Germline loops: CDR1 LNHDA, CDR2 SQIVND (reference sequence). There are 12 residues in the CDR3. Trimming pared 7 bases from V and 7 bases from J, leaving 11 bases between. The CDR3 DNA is TGTGCCAGTAATGATAGGGGACAGCCCCAGCATTTT. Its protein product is CASNDRGQPQHF. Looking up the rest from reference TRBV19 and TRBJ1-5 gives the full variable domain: DGGITQSPKYLFRKEGQNVTLSCEQNLNHDAMYWYRQDPGQGLRLIYYSQIVNDFQKGDIAEGYSVSREKKESFPLTVTSAQKNPTAFYLCASNDRGQPQHFGDGTRLSIL.

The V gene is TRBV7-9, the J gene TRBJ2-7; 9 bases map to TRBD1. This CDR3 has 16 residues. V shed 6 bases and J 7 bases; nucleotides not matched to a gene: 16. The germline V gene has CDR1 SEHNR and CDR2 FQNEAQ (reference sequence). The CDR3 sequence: CASRSDRGAVIREQYF. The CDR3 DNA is TGTGCCAGCAGATCGGACAGGGGAGCTGTAATACGAGAGCAGTACTTC.

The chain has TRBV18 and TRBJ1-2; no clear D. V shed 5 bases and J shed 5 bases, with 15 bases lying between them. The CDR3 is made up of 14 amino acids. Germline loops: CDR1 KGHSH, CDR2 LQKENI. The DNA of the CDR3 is TGTGCCAGCTCAAAGGAAACCGGGGAATATGGCTACACCTTC. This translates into CASSKETGEYGYTF.

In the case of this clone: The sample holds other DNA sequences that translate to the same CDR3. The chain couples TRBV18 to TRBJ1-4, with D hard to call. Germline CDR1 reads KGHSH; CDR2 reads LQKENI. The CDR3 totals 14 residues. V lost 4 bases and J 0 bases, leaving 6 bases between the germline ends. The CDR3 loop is CASSQTATNEKLFF. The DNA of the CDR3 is TGTGCCAGCTCACAAACAGCAACTAATGAAAAACTGTTTTTT.

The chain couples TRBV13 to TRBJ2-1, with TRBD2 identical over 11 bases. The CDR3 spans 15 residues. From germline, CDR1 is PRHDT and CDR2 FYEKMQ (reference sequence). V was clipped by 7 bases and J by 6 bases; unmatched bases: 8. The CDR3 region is CASILTSGTGNEQFF. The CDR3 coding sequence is TGTGCCAGCATCCTGACTAGCGGGACAGGCAATGAGCAGTTCTTC.

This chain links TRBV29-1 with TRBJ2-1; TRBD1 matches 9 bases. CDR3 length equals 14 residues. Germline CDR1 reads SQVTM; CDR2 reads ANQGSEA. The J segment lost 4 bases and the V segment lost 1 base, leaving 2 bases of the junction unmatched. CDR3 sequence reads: CSVEVGTGYNEQFF. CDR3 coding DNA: TGCAGCGTTGAAGTCGGGACAGGGTACAATGAGCAGTTCTTC.

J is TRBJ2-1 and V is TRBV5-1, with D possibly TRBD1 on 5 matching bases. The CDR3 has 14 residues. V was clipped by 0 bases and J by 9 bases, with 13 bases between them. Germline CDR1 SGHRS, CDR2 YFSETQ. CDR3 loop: CASSLGQPVGEQFF. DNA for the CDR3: TGCGCCAGCAGCTTGGGACAGCCGGTGGGTGAGCAGTTCTTC.

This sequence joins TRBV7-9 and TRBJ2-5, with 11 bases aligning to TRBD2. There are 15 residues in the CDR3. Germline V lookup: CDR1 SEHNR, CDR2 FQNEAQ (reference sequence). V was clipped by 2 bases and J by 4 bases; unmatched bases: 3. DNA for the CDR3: TGTGCCAGCAGCTTAAGACTAGCGGGAAGAGAGACCCAGTACTTC. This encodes CASSLRLAGRETQYF.

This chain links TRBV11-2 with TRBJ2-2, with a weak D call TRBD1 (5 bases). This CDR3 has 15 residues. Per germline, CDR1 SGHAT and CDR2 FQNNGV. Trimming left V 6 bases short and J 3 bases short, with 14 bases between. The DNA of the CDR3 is TGTGCCAGCAGGCCAGGGATTATAGACACCGGGGAGCTGTTTTTT. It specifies CASRPGIIDTGELFF.

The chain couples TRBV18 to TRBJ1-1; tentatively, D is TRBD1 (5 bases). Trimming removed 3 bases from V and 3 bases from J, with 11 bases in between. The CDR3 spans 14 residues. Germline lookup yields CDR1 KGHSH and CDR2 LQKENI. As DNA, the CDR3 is TGTGCCAGCTCACCGGTGTCAGGGCACACTGAAGCTTTCTTT. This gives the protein CASSPVSGHTEAFF.

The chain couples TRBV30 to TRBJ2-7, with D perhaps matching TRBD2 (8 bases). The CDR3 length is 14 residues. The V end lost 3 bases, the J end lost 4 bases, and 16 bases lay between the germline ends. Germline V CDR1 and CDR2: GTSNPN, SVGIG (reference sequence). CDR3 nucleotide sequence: TGTGCCTGGAGCGAACAGGGGACTAGATACGAGCAGTACTTC. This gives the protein CAWSEQGTRYEQYF.

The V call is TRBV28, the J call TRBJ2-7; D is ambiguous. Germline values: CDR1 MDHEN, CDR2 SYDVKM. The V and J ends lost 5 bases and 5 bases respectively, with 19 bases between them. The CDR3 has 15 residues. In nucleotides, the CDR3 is TGTGCCAGCAGTCCCCCCGGCGTGGGAAAGGACGAGCAGTACTTC. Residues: CASSPPGVGKDEQYF.

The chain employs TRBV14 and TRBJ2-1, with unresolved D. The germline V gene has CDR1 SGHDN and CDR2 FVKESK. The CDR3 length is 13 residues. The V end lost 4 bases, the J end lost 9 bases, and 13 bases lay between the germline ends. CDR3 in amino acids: CASSPHLYGEQFF. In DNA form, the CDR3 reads TGTGCCAGCAGCCCCCACTTGTACGGTGAGCAGTTCTTC.

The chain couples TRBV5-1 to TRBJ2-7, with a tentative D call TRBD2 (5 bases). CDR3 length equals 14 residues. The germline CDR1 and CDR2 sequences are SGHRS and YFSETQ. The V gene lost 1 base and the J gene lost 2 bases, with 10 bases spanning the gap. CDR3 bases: TGCGCCAGCAGCTTGAGAGAGGGAACCTACGAGCAGTACTTC. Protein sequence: CASSLREGTYEQYF.

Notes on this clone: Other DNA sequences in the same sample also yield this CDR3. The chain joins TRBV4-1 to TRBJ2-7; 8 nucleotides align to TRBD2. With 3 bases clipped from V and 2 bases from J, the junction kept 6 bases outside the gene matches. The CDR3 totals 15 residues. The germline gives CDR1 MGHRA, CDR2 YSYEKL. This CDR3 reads CASSQAGTSAYEQYF. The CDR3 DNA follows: TGCGCCAGCAGCCAGGCCGGGACTAGTGCCTACGAGCAGTACTTC.

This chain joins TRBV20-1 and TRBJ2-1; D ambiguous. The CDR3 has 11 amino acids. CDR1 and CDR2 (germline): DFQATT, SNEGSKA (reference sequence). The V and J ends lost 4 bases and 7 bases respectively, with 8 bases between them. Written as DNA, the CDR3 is TGCAGTGCTATGTATGGGAATGAGCAGTTCTTC. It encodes CSAMYGNEQFF.

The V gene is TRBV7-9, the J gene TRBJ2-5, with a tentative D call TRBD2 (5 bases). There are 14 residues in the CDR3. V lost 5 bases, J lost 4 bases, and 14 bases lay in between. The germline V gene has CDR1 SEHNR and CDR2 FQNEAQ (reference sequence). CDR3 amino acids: CASSLGLGVETQYF. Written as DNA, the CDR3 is TGTGCCAGCAGCCTCGGACTGGGTGTAGAGACCCAGTACTTC.

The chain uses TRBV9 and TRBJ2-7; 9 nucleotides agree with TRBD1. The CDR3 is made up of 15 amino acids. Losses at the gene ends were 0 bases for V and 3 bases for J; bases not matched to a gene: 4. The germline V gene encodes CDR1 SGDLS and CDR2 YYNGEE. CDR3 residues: CASSVGPDRGYEQYF. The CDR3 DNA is TGTGCCAGCAGCGTAGGACCGGACAGGGGCTACGAGCAGTACTTC.

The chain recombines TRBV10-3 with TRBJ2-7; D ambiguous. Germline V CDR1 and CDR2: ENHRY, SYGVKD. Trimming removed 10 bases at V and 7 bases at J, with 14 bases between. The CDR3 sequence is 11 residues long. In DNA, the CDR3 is TGTGCCACCCGGCAGGACCTGGAGCAGTACTTC. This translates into CATRQDLEQYF.

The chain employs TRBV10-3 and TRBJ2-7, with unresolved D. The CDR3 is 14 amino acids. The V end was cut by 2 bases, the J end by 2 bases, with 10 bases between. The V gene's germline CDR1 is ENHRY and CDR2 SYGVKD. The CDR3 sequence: CAISEAVGTYEQYF. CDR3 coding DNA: TGTGCCATCAGTGAGGCCGTCGGTACCTACGAGCAGTACTTC.

The CDR3 DNA reads as TGCGCCAGCAGTGGCGGGACCGCCTACAATGAGCAGTTCTTC. It codes for CASSGGTAYNEQFF. The chain couples TRBV10-1 to TRBJ2-1, with a possible D match to TRBD2 (6 bases). Trimming took 4 bases from V and 2 from J, leaving 9 bases between them. This CDR3 is built from 14 residues. Germline V gene data show CDR1 as WNHNN and CDR2 as SYGVQD (reference sequence).

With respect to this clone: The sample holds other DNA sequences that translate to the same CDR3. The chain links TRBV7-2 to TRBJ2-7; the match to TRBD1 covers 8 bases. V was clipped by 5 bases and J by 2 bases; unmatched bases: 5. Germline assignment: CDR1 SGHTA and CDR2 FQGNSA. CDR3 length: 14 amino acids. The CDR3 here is CASSPDRGAYEQYF. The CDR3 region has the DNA TGTGCCAGCAGCCCAGACAGGGGTGCCTACGAGCAGTACTTC.

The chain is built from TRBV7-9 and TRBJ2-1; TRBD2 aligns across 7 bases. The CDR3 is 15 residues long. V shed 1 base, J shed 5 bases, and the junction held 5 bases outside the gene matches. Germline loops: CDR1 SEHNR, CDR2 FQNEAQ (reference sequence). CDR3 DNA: TGTGCCAGCAGCTTAGTTGGGGGGGTCGACAATGAGCAGTTCTTC. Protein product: CASSLVGGVDNEQFF.

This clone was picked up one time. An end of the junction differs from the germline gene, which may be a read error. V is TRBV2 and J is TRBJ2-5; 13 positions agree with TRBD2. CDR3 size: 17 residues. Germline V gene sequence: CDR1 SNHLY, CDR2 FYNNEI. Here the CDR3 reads CASREGTSGTNQETQYF. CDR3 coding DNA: TGTGCCAGCAGAGAAGGGACTAGCGGGACAAACCAAGAGACCCAGTACTTC.

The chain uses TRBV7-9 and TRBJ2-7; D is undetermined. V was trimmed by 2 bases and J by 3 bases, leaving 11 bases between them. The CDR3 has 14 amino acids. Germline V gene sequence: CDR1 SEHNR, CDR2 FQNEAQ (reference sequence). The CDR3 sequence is CASSLNGRNYEQYF. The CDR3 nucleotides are TGTGCCAGCAGCTTAAACGGGCGTAACTACGAGCAGTACTTC.

The CDR3 protein is CASSARLAGVGEQYF. DNA for the CDR3: TGTGCCAGCAGCGCCCGACTAGCGGGAGTTGGAGAGCAGTACTTC. The chain links TRBV5-4 to TRBJ2-7, with TRBD2 matching over 12 bases. Germline-derived CDR1 and CDR2 are SGHNT and YYREEE (reference sequence). After removal of 4 bases from V and 7 bases from J, the junction contained 9 bases not matched to a gene. The CDR3 is 15 residues long. Supplemented by reference TRBV5-4 and TRBJ2-7, the full variable domain reads ETGVTQSPTHLIKTRGQQVTLRCSSQSGHNTVSWYQQALGQGPQFIFQYYREEENGRGNFPPRFSGLQFPNYSSELNVNALELDDSALYLCASSARLAGVGEQYFGPGTRLTVT.